This TCR beta chain emerged from a study of cytomegalovirus exposure and HLA in healthy donors. Per germline, CDR1 LGHNA and CDR2 YSLEER. This CDR3 has 18 residues. V lost 4 bases, J lost 3 bases, and 17 bases stayed unmatched. Of note for this clone: What it binds is unknown.

Study-wide results and limits: According to a later analysis, TCR clusters from the first cohort tended to co-occur in the roughly 120 validation repertoires. The study labeled 150 to 200 TCR beta chains cytomegalovirus-associated. Among TCR sequences, most were rare, though some public TCRs appeared in many donors.

Assay: immunoSEQ multiplex PCR; the TCRdb copy retains only in-frame clones and omits some. The repertoire includes under 250,000 clones, more than 75% of them detected once, and about 2.8% sits in the top ten. This TCR was sampled from a man younger than 35 in good health and CMV-seronegative. Sequencing input: PBMCs. The gene calls are TRBV4-3 and TRBJ2-7; 8 bases align to TRBD1. Written as DNA, the CDR3 is TGCGCCAGCAGCCGGGGGTTGAGTGGACAGGGCAAAGTCTACGAGCAGTACTTC. This gives the protein CASSRGLSGQGKVYEQYF.